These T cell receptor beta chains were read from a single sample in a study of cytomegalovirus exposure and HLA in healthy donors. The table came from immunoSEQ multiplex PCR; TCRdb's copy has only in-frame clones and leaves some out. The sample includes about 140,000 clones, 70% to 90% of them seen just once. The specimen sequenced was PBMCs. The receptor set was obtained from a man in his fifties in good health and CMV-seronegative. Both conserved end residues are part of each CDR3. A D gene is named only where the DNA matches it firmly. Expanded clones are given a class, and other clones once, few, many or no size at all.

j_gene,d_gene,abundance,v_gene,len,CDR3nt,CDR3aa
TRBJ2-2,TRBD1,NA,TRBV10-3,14,TGTGCCATGACTGGGACAGAGAACACCGGGGAGCTGTTTTTT,CAMTGTENTGELFF
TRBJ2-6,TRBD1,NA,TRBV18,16,TGTGCCAGCTCACCGACAGGGCTGTCTGGGGCCAACGTCCTGACTTTC,CASSPTGLSGANVLTF
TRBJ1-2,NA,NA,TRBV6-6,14,TGTGCCAGCAGTTACTCGGGGGGTGGGTATGGCTACACCTTC,CASSYSGGGYGYTF
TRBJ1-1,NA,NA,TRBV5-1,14,TGCGCCAGCAGCCGATCCGGGGATGACACTGAAGCTTTCTTT,CASSRSGDDTEAFF
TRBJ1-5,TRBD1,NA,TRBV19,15,TGTGCCAGTAGTATAGTAGAGGGGGCTAATCAGCCCCAGCATTTT,CASSIVEGANQPQHF
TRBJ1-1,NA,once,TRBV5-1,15,TGCGCCAGCAGCTTGGGTGGTTCGGGGAACACTGAAGCTTTCTTT,CASSLGGSGNTEAFF
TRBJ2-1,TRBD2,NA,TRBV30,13,TGTGCCTGGAGTGTAGATAGCGGGAGAACTCAGTTCTTC,CAWSVDSGRTQFF
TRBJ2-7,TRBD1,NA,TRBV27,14,TGTGCCAGCGTTCGACAGGGGGCCTCCTACGAGCAGTACTTC,CASVRQGASYEQYF
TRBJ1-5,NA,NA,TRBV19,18,TGTGCCAGTAGTATAGCGGACACCGGCTTGGCTAGCAATCAGCCCCAGCATTTT,CASSIADTGLASNQPQHF
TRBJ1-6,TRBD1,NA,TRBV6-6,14,TGTGCCAGCAGCCTCGACAGGGGGCGCTCACCCCTCCACTTT,CASSLDRGRSPLHF
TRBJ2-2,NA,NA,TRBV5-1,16,TGCGCCAGCAGCTTGTCTGGGACATCTAACACCGGGGAGCTGTTTTTT,CASSLSGTSNTGELFF
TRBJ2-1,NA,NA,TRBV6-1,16,TGTGCCAGCAGTGAAGCCTCCGGGATAGGATACAATGAGCAGTTCTTC,CASSEASGIGYNEQFF
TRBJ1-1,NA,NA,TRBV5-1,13,TGCGCCAGCAGCTTGGCGGGGTACACTGAAGCTTTCTTT,CASSLAGYTEAFF
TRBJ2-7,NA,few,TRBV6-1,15,TGTGCCAGCAGTGAAACAAGGACAGAGACTTACGAGCAGTACTTC,CASSETRTETYEQYF
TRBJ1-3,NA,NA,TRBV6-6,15,TGTGCCAGCAGTTACTCAACCGGGGGGCCAAACACCATATATTTT,CASSYSTGGPNTIYF
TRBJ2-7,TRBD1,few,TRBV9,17,TGTGCCAGCAGCGTAGACTTGAGGGGGACAGGATTGTCCGAGCAGTACTTC,CASSVDLRGTGLSEQYF
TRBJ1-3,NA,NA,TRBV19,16,TGTGCCAGTAGTATAATGAAGCAAAGCTCTGGAAACACCATATATTTT,CASSIMKQSSGNTIYF
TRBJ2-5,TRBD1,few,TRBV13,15,TGTGCCAGCAGCTTGGGGACAGGGGGCCAAGAGACCCAGTACTTC,CASSLGTGGQETQYF
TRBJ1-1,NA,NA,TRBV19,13,TGTGCCAGTAGTATGCAGGAGAACACTGAAGCTTTCTTT,CASSMQENTEAFF
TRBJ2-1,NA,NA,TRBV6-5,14,TGTGCCAGCAGTTTACTCCAGGGGTCCAATGAGCAGTTCTTC,CASSLLQGSNEQFF
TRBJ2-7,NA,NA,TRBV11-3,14,TGTGCCAGCAGCGTACGGGACAAGACCTACGAGCAGTACTTC,CASSVRDKTYEQYF
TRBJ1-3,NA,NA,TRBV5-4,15,TGTGCCAGCAGCTCCGGCGGGGGCTCTGGAAACACCATATATTTT,CASSSGGGSGNTIYF
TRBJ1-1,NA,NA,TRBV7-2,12,TGTGCCAGCAGCTTAGCGGTCGGTGAAGCTTTCTTT,CASSLAVGEAFF
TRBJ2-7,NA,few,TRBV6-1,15,TGTGCCAGCAGTGGGGGCGGGACAGACCTCTCCGAGCAGTACTTC,CASSGGGTDLSEQYF
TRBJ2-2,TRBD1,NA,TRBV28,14,TGTGCCAGCAGTTTAAGACAGGGCTCCGGGGAGCTGTTTTTT,CASSLRQGSGELFF
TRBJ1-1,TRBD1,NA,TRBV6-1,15,TGTGCCAGCAAGGGACAGGGGGCGCAGGGATCTGAAGCTTTCTTT,CASKGQGAQGSEAFF
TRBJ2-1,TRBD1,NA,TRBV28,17,TGTGCCAGCAGTTTATCAGTGGGGACAGGGGGAACCAATGAGCAGTTCTTC,CASSLSVGTGGTNEQFF
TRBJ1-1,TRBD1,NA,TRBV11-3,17,TGTGCCAGCAGCCCCCGACAGGGGGGGAACTTTAACACTGAAGCTTTCTTT,CASSPRQGGNFNTEAFF
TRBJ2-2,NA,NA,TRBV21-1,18,TGTGCCAGCAGCAAATGGAATACAGATACAGGTTACACCGGGGAGCTGTTTTTT,CASSKWNTDTGYTGELFF
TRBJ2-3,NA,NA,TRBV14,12,TGTGCCAGCAGTCAAACTGAAGATACGCAGTATTTT,CASSQTEDTQYF
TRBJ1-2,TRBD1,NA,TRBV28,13,TGTGCCAGCAGTACCCGGACAGGCAATGGCTACACCTTC,CASSTRTGNGYTF
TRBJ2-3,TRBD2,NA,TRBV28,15,TGTGCCAGCAGCCGTAGCGGGGGGGCGATAGATACGCAGTATTTT,CASSRSGGAIDTQYF
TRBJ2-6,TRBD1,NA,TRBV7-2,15,TGTGCCAGCAGCGCACAGGGGCTTGGGGCCAACGTCCTGACTTTC,CASSAQGLGANVLTF
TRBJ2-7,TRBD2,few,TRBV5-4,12,TGTGCCAGCAGTAACAGCGGGAGGGAGCAGTACTTC,CASSNSGREQYF
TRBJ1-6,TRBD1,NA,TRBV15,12,TGTGCCACCGGGACAGCCAATTCACCCCTCCACTTT,CATGTANSPLHF
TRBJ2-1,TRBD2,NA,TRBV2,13,TGTGCCAGCAGTGGCCCACTAGCGAGGGAGCAGTTCTTC,CASSGPLAREQFF